The rows below give T cell receptor beta chains drawn from one sample of a study of blood T cell dynamics during melanoma immunotherapy. The table came from immunoSEQ multiplex PCR; TCRdb's copy has only in-frame clones and leaves some out. The top ten hold roughly 1% of the sample, which has about 8,500 clones, 81% seen once. The starting material was blood, obtained from a patient treated with checkpoint blockade. These receptors all stem from a human donor with melanoma. The CDR3 runs from the conserved cysteine through the conserved F or W. D genes are given only for firm matches. Some rows have no size entry. The others give once, few or many, or a class for an expanded clone.

- | TRBJ1-2 | TRBV6-5 | few | CASFSDSYGYTF | TGTGCCAGCTTCAGCGACAGCTATGGCTACACCTTC
- | TRBJ2-1 | TRBV5-1 | - | CASSLESRQFF | TGCGCCAGCAGCTTGGAATCCCGGCAGTTCTTC
- | TRBJ1-2 | TRBV11-2 | - | CASSLVSGHRGYGYTF | TGTGCCAGCAGCTTAGTCAGTGGGCACCGCGGCTATGGCTACACCTTC
- | TRBJ1-1 | TRBV19 | few | CATYRGSYTEAFF | TGTGCCACTTACCGGGGGTCGTACACTGAAGCTTTCTTT
- | TRBJ2-5 | TRBV7-2 | - | CASSLDTQRGKETQYF | TGTGCCAGCAGCTTAGATACCCAACGGGGGAAAGAGACCCAGTACTTC
TRBD1 | TRBJ1-6 | TRBV2 | - | CASVGEGTGVSPLHF | TGTGCCAGCGTTGGAGAAGGGACAGGGGTTTCACCCCTCCACTTT
- | TRBJ1-6 | TRBV30 | - | CAWSQGEAPLHF | TGTGCCTGGAGCCAGGGTGAGGCACCCCTCCACTTT
- | TRBJ2-5 | TRBV29-1 | - | CSVESGSGRTQYF | TGCAGCGTTGAAAGTGGCTCTGGGAGGACCCAGTACTTC
TRBD1 | TRBJ2-1 | TRBV19 | - | CASSIRQGQSSYNEQFF | TGTGCCAGTAGTATAAGACAGGGTCAAAGCTCCTACAATGAGCAGTTCTTC
- | TRBJ1-5 | TRBV19 | once | CASSIQGSNQPQHF | TGTGCCAGTAGTATCCAGGGGAGCAATCAGCCCCAGCATTTT
TRBD2 | TRBJ2-2 | TRBV27 | - | CASSLMGGRTGELFF | TGTGCCAGCAGTTTAATGGGAGGGAGGACCGGGGAGCTGTTTTTT
- | TRBJ2-2 | TRBV30 | - | CARQGGLAGELFF | TGTGCCCGACAAGGGGGGTTGGCCGGGGAGCTGTTTTTT
- | TRBJ2-1 | TRBV10-3 | once | CAITPTESPYNEQFF | TGTGCCATCACCCCGACCGAAAGCCCTTACAATGAGCAGTTCTTC
- | TRBJ1-2 | TRBV27 | - | CASRPNWLIKGYGYTF | TGTGCCAGCAGACCAAATTGGCTGATTAAAGGCTATGGCTACACCTTC
- | TRBJ1-5 | TRBV5-6 | - | CASSAGWGPNQPQHF | TGTGCCAGCAGCGCGGGGTGGGGTCCCAATCAGCCCCAGCATTTT
- | TRBJ1-1 | TRBV9 | once | CASSVGGGDFDTEAFF | TGTGCCAGCAGCGTGGGCGGGGGTGATTTTGACACTGAAGCTTTCTTT
- | TRBJ2-5 | TRBV28 | - | CASRGGLRETQYF | TGTGCCAGCAGGGGAGGACTAAGAGAGACCCAGTACTTC
TRBD2 | TRBJ2-1 | TRBV28 | - | CASSFMGGSHREQFF | TGTGCCAGCAGTTTTATGGGCGGGAGTCACAGGGAGCAGTTCTTC
TRBD1 | TRBJ1-1 | TRBV5-4 | - | CASSTGQGARGTEAFF | TGTGCCAGCAGCACGGGACAGGGGGCGCGTGGCACTGAAGCTTTCTTT
- | TRBJ1-2 | TRBV10-3 | - | CAISGGVDTGYGYTF | TGTGCCATCAGTGGGGGGGTCGACACGGGCTATGGCTACACCTTC
TRBD2 | TRBJ2-7 | TRBV7-9 | - | CASSLALAGLYEQYF | TGTGCCAGCAGCTTAGCACTAGCGGGGCTGTACGAGCAGTACTTC
TRBD2 | TRBJ2-2 | TRBV2 | - | CASRTGLAGTGELFF | TGTGCCAGCAGGACGGGACTAGCGGGGACCGGGGAGCTGTTTTTT
TRBD1 | TRBJ2-5 | TRBV7-9 | once | CASSGRDRDLGEQYF | TGTGCCAGCAGCGGCCGGGACAGGGATCTGGGAGAGCAGTACTTC
TRBD1 | TRBJ2-3 | TRBV30 | - | CAWSVGQGTDTQYF | TGTGCCTGGAGTGTGGGACAGGGGACAGATACGCAGTATTTT
- | TRBJ2-1 | TRBV7-2 | - | CATKPGGSYNEQFF | TGTGCCACCAAACCTGGGGGGTCCTACAATGAGCAGTTCTTC
TRBD1 | TRBJ1-1 | TRBV19 | - | CASSLDRGPSTEAFF | TGTGCCAGTAGCTTAGACAGGGGTCCGAGCACTGAAGCTTTCTTT
TRBD1 | TRBJ2-7 | TRBV14 | - | CASSQEGFGTGALIGYEQYF | TGTGCCAGCAGCCAAGAAGGCTTCGGGACAGGAGCTCTAATAGGCTACGAGCAGTACTTC
- | TRBJ2-5 | TRBV15 | - | CATSRGGGQETQYF | TGTGCCACCAGCAGAGGGGGCGGACAAGAGACCCAGTACTTC
TRBD1 | TRBJ2-4 | TRBV2 | few | CASSETTGGAYIQYF | TGTGCCAGCAGTGAAACCACAGGGGGCGCATACATTCAGTACTTC
TRBD2 | TRBJ2-3 | TRBV7-2 | - | CASSLEFTASGGTDTQYF | TGTGCCAGCAGCTTAGAGTTCACGGCTAGCGGGGGCACAGATACGCAGTATTTT
- | TRBJ2-7 | TRBV19 | - | CASSFRSTSYEQYF | TGTGCCAGTAGTTTCCGTTCCACTTCCTACGAGCAGTACTTC
- | TRBJ1-5 | TRBV5-1 | - | CASSQTGNQPQHF | TGCGCCAGCAGCCAGACTGGAAATCAGCCCCAGCATTTT
- | TRBJ2-2 | TRBV4-3 | - | CASSQGVFEVGELFF | TGCGCCAGCAGCCAAGGGGTGTTTGAGGTCGGGGAGCTGTTTTTT
- | TRBJ1-1 | TRBV6-4 | - | CASSDSEGGAEAFF | TGTGCCAGCAGTGACTCTGAGGGTGGGGCTGAAGCTTTCTTT